This T cell receptor beta chain was documented in a study of PD-L1 blockade in urothelial cancer (TCRdb year 2017). In the study overall: All patients started therapy around 2014 and received atezolizumab 1,200 mg intravenously every 3 weeks. Twenty-nine patients had pretreatment blood TCR-seq, about 25 had at least one posttreatment blood collection, and about 25 had tumor TCR-seq. Whole exome sequencing and RNA sequencing of pretreatment tumors were performed alongside TCR sequencing in the same patients. Pretreatment tumor samples, along with matched peripheral blood collected serially before and after atezolizumab treatment, underwent TCR sequencing. Durable clinical benefit meant progression-free survival longer than 6 months, and TCR features were also tested against progression-free and overall survival. Somatic, immune and clinical correlates of response to PD-L1 blockade with atezolizumab in urothelial cancer were the focus of an exploratory multi-omic analysis. Some ten patients reached durable clinical benefit, while some 20 patients did not. Patients had an ECOG performance status of 0 or 1 and had received between 0 and 3 prior chemotherapy regimens. About 90% of the roughly 29 patients were males with bladder-origin urothelial cancer, and about 65% of the roughly 30 reported a prior smoking history. Blood samples were analyzed at two time points: 3 weeks after treatment start (second dose) and 6 weeks after treatment start. Blood samples gave median yields of about 150,000 T cells and 80,000 or so unique TCRs, along with a median clonality of roughly 0.08.

Results and caveats for the whole study, not just this receptor: Because the sample size was small (n of about 29) and many exploratory analyses were performed, the results are intended to be hypothesis-generating. Patients with durable benefit showed greater expansion of tumor-associated TCR clones in peripheral blood 3 weeks after starting treatment (n ≈ 21, p = 0.022). Improved progression-free and overall survival was associated with having pretreatment peripheral blood TCR clonality below the median.

Each PCR received spiked-in synthetic TCR analog templates so that absolute template abundance could be estimated from read counts. The immunoSEQ assay used bias-controlled V and J gene primers to amplify TCRbeta CDR3 regions from genomic DNA. Rearranged TCRbeta segments were sequenced at approximately 20X coverage. The paper's data handling went like this. Sequencing errors were corrected by clustering, and CDR3s were annotated against IMGT so that V, D and J genes could be assigned. Downstream analyses used only productive TCRbeta rearrangements, leaving out any out-of-frame or stop-codon sequences. Clonality was calculated as one minus the Shannon entropy normalized by the log of the number of unique productive sequences. Clones differing between time points or between blood and tumor were identified by Fisher's exact test with Benjamini-Hochberg correction at adjusted p below 0.01. TCRdb's version of the immuneACCESS table is confined to in-frame rearrangements and falls short of the full clone set. An unresolved V gene accounts for under half of the shortfall where checked; the remainder is of unknown origin. V and J calls plus clone size are reproduced from that table; the DNA served to infer D and trimming. The sample includes about 95,000 clones, with roughly 84% observed a single time. The ten largest clones add up to 2% to 2.5% of the sample.

Between the V and J ends, shortened by 5 bases and 7 bases respectively, the junction contains 23 bases. CDR1 and CDR2 were assigned from the germline V gene (reference sequence) as MNHNY and SVGAGI. From the cysteine up to the phenylalanine, the CDR3 has a length of 16 residues. The retained sequence is limited to the CDR3, 48 bases, with the frame set at the first base. Notes on this clone: Its recognized antigen is unknown. Base qualities are not at hand, and no much larger clone is one base apart.

The label giving this sample's time point can be read as: pretreatment peripheral blood. A total of some 30 patients with locally advanced or metastatic urothelial carcinoma, treated at Memorial Sloan Kettering on a trial protocol, made up the cohort. Peripheral blood mononuclear cells were collected pretreatment and during treatment, with between 1 and 8 total time points per patient. The Qiagen DNeasy Blood extraction kit was used to purify genomic DNA from total PBMCs and tumor samples. PBMCs were collected pretreatment and during treatment and were isolated and stored as previously described. This TCR derives from a man between 60 and 70 years old with urothelial cancer. The chain joins TRBV6-6 to TRBJ2-5; no D gene is confidently identified. The sequenced sample was PBMCs, obtained around atezolizumab (anti-PD-L1) treatment. The nucleotides read TGTGCCAGCAGTCAACAAGAGGTGCGGCTTCGAGGGACCCAGTACTTC. This encodes CASSQQEVRLRGTQYF.